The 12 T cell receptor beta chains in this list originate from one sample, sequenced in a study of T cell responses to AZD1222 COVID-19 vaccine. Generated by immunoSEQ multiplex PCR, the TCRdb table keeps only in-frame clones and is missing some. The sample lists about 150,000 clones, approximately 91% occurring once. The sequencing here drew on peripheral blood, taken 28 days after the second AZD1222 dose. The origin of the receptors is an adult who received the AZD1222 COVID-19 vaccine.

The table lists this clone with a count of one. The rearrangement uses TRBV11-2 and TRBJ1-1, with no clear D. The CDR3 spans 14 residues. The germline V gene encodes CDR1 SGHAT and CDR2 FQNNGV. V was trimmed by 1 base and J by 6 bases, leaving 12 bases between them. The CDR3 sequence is CASSLGGGFAEAFF. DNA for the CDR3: TGTGCCAGCAGCTTAGGGGGAGGGTTCGCTGAAGCTTTCTTT.

CDR3 sequence (DNA): TGTGCCACGGGTACGGGGGGAACTAATGAAAAACTGTTTTTT. It yields the protein CATGTGGTNEKLFF. This rearrangement joins TRBV4-2 to TRBJ1-4; possible D gene TRBD1, 5 bases. Between the trimmed V and J ends, which lost 10 bases and 1 base, there was a span of 13 bases. This CDR3 comprises 14 residues. Germline CDR1 and CDR2: LGHNA and YNFKEQ.

Here the CDR3 reads CASSSLYEQYF. As DNA, the CDR3 is TGTGCCAGCAGTTCCCTATACGAGCAGTACTTC. The chain employs TRBV12-3 or TRBV12-4 and TRBJ2-7; D is ambiguous. Trimming cost V 4 bases and J 4 bases, with 5 bases left between them. The CDR3 runs 11 residues.

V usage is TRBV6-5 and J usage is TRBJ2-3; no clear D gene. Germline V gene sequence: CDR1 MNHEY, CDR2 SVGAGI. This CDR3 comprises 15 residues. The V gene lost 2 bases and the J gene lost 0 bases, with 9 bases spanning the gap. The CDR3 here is CASSYGPSSTDTQYF. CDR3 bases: TGTGCCAGCAGTTACGGTCCCTCTAGCACAGATACGCAGTATTTT.

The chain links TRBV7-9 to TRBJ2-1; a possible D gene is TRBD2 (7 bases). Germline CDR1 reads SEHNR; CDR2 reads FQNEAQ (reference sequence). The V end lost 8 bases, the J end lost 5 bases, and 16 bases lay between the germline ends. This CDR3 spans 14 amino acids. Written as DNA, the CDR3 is TGTGCCAGCTTCTCGGCGGGGGCCCACAATGAGCAGTTCTTC. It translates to CASFSAGAHNEQFF.

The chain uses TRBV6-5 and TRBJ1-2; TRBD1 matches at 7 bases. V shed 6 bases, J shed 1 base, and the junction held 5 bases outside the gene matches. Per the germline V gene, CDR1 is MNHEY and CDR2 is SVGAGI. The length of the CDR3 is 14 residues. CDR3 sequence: CASREAGGNYGYTF. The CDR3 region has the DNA TGTGCCAGCAGGGAGGCAGGGGGTAACTATGGCTACACCTTC.

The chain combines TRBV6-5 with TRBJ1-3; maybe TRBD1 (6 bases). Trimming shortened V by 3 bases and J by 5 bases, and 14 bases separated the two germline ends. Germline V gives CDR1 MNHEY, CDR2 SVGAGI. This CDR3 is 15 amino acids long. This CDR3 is CASSYNMDSRNTIYF. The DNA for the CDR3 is TGTGCCAGCAGTTATAATATGGACAGTCGAAACACCATATATTTT.

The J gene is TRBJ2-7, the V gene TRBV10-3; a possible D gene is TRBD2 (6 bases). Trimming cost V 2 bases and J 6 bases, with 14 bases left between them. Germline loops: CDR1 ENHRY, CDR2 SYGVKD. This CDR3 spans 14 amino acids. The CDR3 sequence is CAISEGAGRREQYF. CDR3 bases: TGTGCCATCAGTGAGGGCGCAGGGAGGCGCGAGCAGTACTTC.

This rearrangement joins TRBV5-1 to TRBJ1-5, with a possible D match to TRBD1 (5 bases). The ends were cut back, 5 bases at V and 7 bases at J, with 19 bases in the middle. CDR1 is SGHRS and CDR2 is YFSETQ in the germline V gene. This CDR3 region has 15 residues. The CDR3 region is CASSIDRLGEQPQHF. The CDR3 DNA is TGCGCCAGCAGTATTGACAGATTAGGAGAACAGCCCCAGCATTTT.

The CDR3 coding sequence is TGTGCCAGCACCACCCCGGGGGGTGCTGGCTACACCTTC. Its protein is CASTTPGGAGYTF. This chain joins TRBV6-5 and TRBJ1-2, with D perhaps TRBD1 (5 bases). The CDR3 loop spans 13 amino acids. V was trimmed by 7 bases and J by 7 bases, leaving 16 bases between them. From germline, CDR1 is MNHEY and CDR2 SVGAGI.

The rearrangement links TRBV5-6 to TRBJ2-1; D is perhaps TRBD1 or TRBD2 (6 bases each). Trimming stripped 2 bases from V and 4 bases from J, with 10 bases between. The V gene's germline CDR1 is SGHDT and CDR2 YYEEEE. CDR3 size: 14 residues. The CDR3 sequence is CASSFRGVYNEQFF. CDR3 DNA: TGTGCCAGCAGCTTTAGGGGGGTTTACAATGAGCAGTTCTTC. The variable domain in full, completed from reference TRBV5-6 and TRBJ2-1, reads DAGVTQSPTHLIKTRGQQVTLRCSPKSGHDTVSWYQQALGQGPQFIFQYYEEEERQRGNFPDRFSGHQFPNYSSELNVNALLLGDSALYLCASSFRGVYNEQFFGPGTRLTVL.

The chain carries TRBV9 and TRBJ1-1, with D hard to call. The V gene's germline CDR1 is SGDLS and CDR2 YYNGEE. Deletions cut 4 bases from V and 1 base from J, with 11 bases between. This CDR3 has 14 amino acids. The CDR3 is CASSPTAANTEAFF. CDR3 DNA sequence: TGTGCCAGCAGCCCGACCGCCGCGAACACTGAAGCTTTCTTT.